This is a list of T cell receptor beta chains from one sample in a study of OX40 agonist ivuxolimab in advanced cancers. Repertoires were generated with immunoSEQ multiplex PCR, while TCRdb's copy carries only in-frame clones and drops some. The profile shows 57,000 or so clones, 92% of them singletons. Sequences were derived from CD4+ or CD8+ T cells sorted from blood, sampled in a trial of the OX40 agonist ivuxolimab. These receptors all come from an adult with an advanced solid tumor such as melanoma, head and neck, liver or kidney cancer. Both conserved end residues are part of each CDR3.

TRBV7-9	TRBJ1-2	CASSPRQGGYGYTF
TRBV30	TRBJ1-6	CAWSVPDRGNSPLHF
TRBV18	TRBJ1-1	CASSPPHGPSNTEAFF
TRBV9	TRBJ2-2	CASSVGGEGWELFF
TRBV18	TRBJ2-1	CASSQGGGNEQFF
TRBV4-1	TRBJ2-7	CASSQRTGRYEQYF
TRBV19	TRBJ2-1	CASTWGDYNEQFF
TRBV10-3	TRBJ1-5	CAISETGDQPQHF
TRBV10-3	TRBJ1-1	CAIRDPKGPQAFF
TRBV5-6	TRBJ1-1	CASSLVGRVTEAFF
TRBV18	TRBJ1-1	CASSPRPTEAFF
TRBV19	TRBJ1-1	CASGGQFMNTEAFF